The rows below give T cell receptor beta chains drawn from one sample of a study of T cell responses to AZD1222 COVID-19 vaccine. Only in-frame clones appear in the TCRdb table, and some are missing; sequencing was by immunoSEQ multiplex PCR. The repertoire holds 150,000 or so clones, with roughly 90% as singletons. Sequenced material: peripheral blood, taken on day 0 of AZD1222 vaccination. These TCRs come from an adult in good health. Each CDR3 is given with its conserved first and last residue. Each record gives: V gene, D gene, J gene, clone size, CDR3 protein, CDR3 DNA. A D gene is named only where the DNA matches it firmly. Some rows mark clone size as missing; the rest say once, few, many or name a class of expanded clone.

v_call: TRBV6-5; d_call: .; j_call: TRBJ1-3; clone_size: .; cdr3_aa: CASRRTVSGNTIYF; cdr3_nt: TGTGCCAGCAGGCGCACGGTCTCTGGAAACACCATATATTTT
v_call: TRBV11-2; d_call: .; j_call: TRBJ1-3; clone_size: .; cdr3_aa: CASSFLRGNTIYF; cdr3_nt: TGTGCCAGCAGCTTCCTGAGGGGAAACACCATATATTTT
v_call: TRBV10-3; d_call: TRBD1; j_call: TRBJ1-1; clone_size: .; cdr3_aa: CAISDPRQGRVRATEAFF; cdr3_nt: TGTGCCATCAGTGACCCCCGACAGGGAAGAGTGAGGGCCACTGAAGCTTTCTTT
v_call: TRBV6-5; d_call: TRBD2; j_call: TRBJ2-3; clone_size: .; cdr3_aa: CASHPGGVLTDTQYF; cdr3_nt: TGTGCCAGCCACCCTGGGGGGGTACTCACAGATACGCAGTATTTT
v_call: TRBV19; d_call: TRBD1; j_call: TRBJ1-5; clone_size: .; cdr3_aa: CAIGTVGQPQHF; cdr3_nt: TGTGCCATTGGGACAGTGGGACAGCCCCAGCATTTT
v_call: TRBV3-1/TRBV3-2; d_call: .; j_call: TRBJ1-6; clone_size: .; cdr3_aa: CASSQSRGSSPLHF; cdr3_nt: TGTGCCAGCAGCCAAAGTAGGGGGAGTTCACCCCTCCACTTT
v_call: TRBV7-2; d_call: .; j_call: TRBJ1-1; clone_size: .; cdr3_aa: CASSLGTHMNTEAFF; cdr3_nt: TGTGCCAGCAGCTTAGGAACACACATGAACACTGAAGCTTTCTTT
v_call: TRBV5-4; d_call: .; j_call: TRBJ2-2; clone_size: few; cdr3_aa: CASSSLTRGGELFF; cdr3_nt: TGTGCCAGCAGCTCTTTGACTAGAGGCGGGGAGCTGTTTTTT
v_call: TRBV9; d_call: .; j_call: TRBJ2-3; clone_size: once; cdr3_aa: CASSLAPRGDTQYF; cdr3_nt: TGTGCCAGCAGCTTGGCCCCCCGGGGGGATACGCAGTATTTT
v_call: TRBV6-2/TRBV6-3; d_call: .; j_call: TRBJ2-7; clone_size: .; cdr3_aa: CASSQTGGPYEQYF; cdr3_nt: TGTGCCAGCAGTCAGACCGGGGGGCCCTACGAGCAGTACTTC
v_call: TRBV6-6; d_call: .; j_call: TRBJ2-3; clone_size: .; cdr3_aa: CASSYEADTQYF; cdr3_nt: TGTGCCAGCAGTTACGAGGCAGATACGCAGTATTTT
v_call: TRBV6-5; d_call: .; j_call: TRBJ2-5; clone_size: .; cdr3_aa: CASSLQETQYF; cdr3_nt: TGTGCCAGCAGCTTACAAGAGACCCAGTACTTC
v_call: TRBV28; d_call: TRBD2; j_call: TRBJ2-1; clone_size: .; cdr3_aa: CASSFKRGAYNEQFF; cdr3_nt: TGTGCCAGCAGTTTCAAGCGGGGGGCATACAATGAGCAGTTCTTC
v_call: TRBV5-5; d_call: .; j_call: TRBJ1-4; clone_size: once; cdr3_aa: CASSLGGTTNEKLFF; cdr3_nt: TGTGCCAGCAGCTTGGGGGGGACAACTAATGAAAAACTGTTTTTT
v_call: TRBV5-1; d_call: TRBD1; j_call: TRBJ2-5; clone_size: .; cdr3_aa: CASSQTLGQGGETQYF; cdr3_nt: TGCGCCAGCAGCCAAACCCTGGGACAGGGGGGAGAGACCCAGTACTTC
v_call: TRBV18; d_call: .; j_call: TRBJ2-2; clone_size: .; cdr3_aa: CASSLVDRKDTGELFF; cdr3_nt: TGTGCCAGCTCACTAGTAGACAGAAAAGACACCGGGGAGCTGTTTTTT